One T cell receptor beta chain is described in this entry. Its antigen is unidentified. Treatment defined: around 19 received Ad26.COV2.S at low or high dose, single or two shots; 5 received placebo; per-sample allocation not given. Samples analyzed were those drawn on day 63 after the first vaccine or placebo injection. Ad26.COV2.S expressed prefusion-stabilized spike from the original Wuhan strain. Trimming took 10 bases from V and 12 from J; bases not matched to a gene: 10. Germline V gene lookup returns CDR1 SNHLY and CDR2 FYNNEI. The length of the CDR3 is 12 residues. This entry belongs to a study of Ad26.COV2.S vaccination and SARS-CoV-2 variants. Across the study: It was the COV1001 Ad26.COV2.S trial arm that included the donor. Study results and caveats: Breadth of non-spike TCRs did not differ between vaccinees and placebo recipients.

Sequencing used immunoSEQ multiplex PCR; TCRdb keeps in-frame clones, though not all of them. The sample includes hundreds of thousands of clones, about nine tenths seen only once; the top ten take roughly 3.1%. The sequence was obtained from a person aged 18-65 years who received the Ad26.COV2.S COVID-19 vaccine or a placebo. This rearrangement joins TRBV2 to TRBJ2-7; TRBD1 aligns across 12 bases. The starting material was peripheral blood, obtained in a trial of Ad26.COV2.S vaccine versus placebo. The CDR3 region has the DNA TGTGCCACCCCGGGACAGGGGGCGTCGGGGTACTTC. Its translation: CATPGQGASGYF.